The T cell receptor (beta chain) described here comes from a study of spatial heterogeneity in lung cancer (dated by TCRdb to between 2019 and 2020). Notes on the research overall: Beta-chain transcripts were consistently detected in greater numbers than alpha-chain transcripts, which likely reflected higher beta-chain transcript abundance. Nonsynonymous mutation counts, determined by whole-exome sequencing of tumor tissue, were related to features of the TCR repertoire. At surgery, fewer than 250 tumor regions, around 67 matched nontumor lung samples and 56 PBMC samples were TCR-sequenced for both alpha and beta chains. In non-small cell lung cancer, the study quantitatively compared TCR alpha and beta repertoires across several tumor regions, matched nontumor lung, and blood. In the raw uncorrected reads, each unique combination of TCR and UMI appeared on average more than ten times.

Overall study outcomes, separate from this receptor: Additional single-cell paired TCR alpha and beta sequencing was considered necessary to confirm, at a functional level, the hypothesis that regional TCRs recognize regional mutations. Ubiquitous expanded tumor TCRs were detected in blood more often at tumor resection than at routine follow-up.

What the time point label conveys for this sample: sample taken at primary tumor resection. Samples were obtained from 65 to 90 patients with early-stage, untreated non-small cell lung cancer from the lung TRACERx cohort. For TCR sequencing, whole RNA was extracted from tumor and nontumor lung tissue, or from cryopreserved PBMC samples, and no cell sorting was done. A patient was chosen for TCR sequencing only when enough RNA was available from at least two tumor regions. The junction carries 14 bases between V and J, which are trimmed by 5 bases and 4 bases respectively. The germline V gene yields SGHAT for CDR1 and FQNNGV for CDR2. From the cysteine up to the phenylalanine, the CDR3 has a length of 15 residues. The read is trimmed to its CDR3 DNA, 45 bases read in frame from base 1. Comments on this clonotype: Its antigen is still unknown. Base-call qualities are not available, and no considerably larger clone is one nucleotide away.

Library method: 5' RACE. TCRdb lists the instrument as NextSeq 500. The TCR library protocol attached a unique molecular identifier to each TCR cDNA molecule to allow correction of PCR and sequencing errors. Under the source paper's analysis protocol: TCR identification, UMI-based error correction and CDR3 extraction were all carried out with Decombinator tools. TCRs above a frequency of 2 per 1,000, corresponding to the top 1% of the tumor frequency distribution, were defined as expanded. Rényi diversity was computed with the R vegan package after subsampling each repertoire 100 times to 5,000 TCRs. CDR3 similarity networks were constructed using string-kernel similarity of amino acid triplets, with links drawn between CDR3s whose pairwise similarity was above 0.82. Using fastp trimming at Q25 and MiXCR clonotype assembly, TCRdb reanalyzed the public sequencing data and kept in-frame beta chains. Entries that share a CDR3 protein sequence are merged under the most common genes and DNA. These V and J calls originate from TCRdb's pipeline instead of the authors' own analysis. For this sample the table gives 24,000 or so distinct CDR3 sequences, of which 5.5% to 7.5% were detected only once. Together, the top ten hold around an eighth of the sample.

The sequencing used PBMCs, collected at surgery. The receptor comes from a male donor with early-stage non-small cell lung cancer. The V and J segments used are TRBV11-2 and TRBJ2-2; TRBD2 is possibly the D segment (6 matching bases). Read as DNA, the sequence is TGTGCCAGCAGCGTGACGGGAGTAGTCACCGGGGAGCTGTTTTTT. Translation gives CASSVTGVVTGELFF.